The clone carrying this T cell receptor (beta chain) was counted between two and nine times. Total RNA came from unfractionated whole blood. This record comes from a study of human T cells and chemical hapten exposure. About the study: Small volume differences among pooled libraries mainly caused per-sample TCR yield variation.

The library gave individual cDNA molecules unique molecular identifiers. As handled by the study authors: Samples contained a median of about 96,000 TCRs, with a range of about 23,224 to 700,000. MiXCR, run by TCRdb on the 5' RACE reads, gives a single entry per CDR3 protein. The V and J calls come from TCRdb's annotation, not from the publication. The repertoire holds tens of thousands of distinct CDR3 sequences, about 16% seen once, with 6.8% in the top ten. The germline V gene has CDR1 LNHNV and CDR2 YYDKDF (reference sequence). Trimming at V came to 6 bases and at J to 0 bases, leaving 5 bases not matched to a gene. This CDR3 spans 15 amino acids.

The TCR was taken from a female donor in good health. The V call is TRBV15, the J call TRBJ1-3; the match to TRBD1 covers 7 bases. The CDR3 DNA sequence: TGTGCCACCAGTACAGGGGACAGCTCTGGAAACACCATATATTTT. The encoded protein is CATSTGDSSGNTIYF.